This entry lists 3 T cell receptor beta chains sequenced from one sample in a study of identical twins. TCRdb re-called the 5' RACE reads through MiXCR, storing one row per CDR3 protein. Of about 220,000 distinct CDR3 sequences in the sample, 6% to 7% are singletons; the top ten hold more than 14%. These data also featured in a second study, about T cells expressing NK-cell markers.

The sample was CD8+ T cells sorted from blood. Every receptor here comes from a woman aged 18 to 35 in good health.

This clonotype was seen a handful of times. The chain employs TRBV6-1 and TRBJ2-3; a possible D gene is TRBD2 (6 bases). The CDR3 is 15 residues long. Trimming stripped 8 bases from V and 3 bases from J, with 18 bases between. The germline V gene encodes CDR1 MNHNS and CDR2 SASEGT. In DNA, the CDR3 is TGTGCCAGCGCCAGCGCGGGGATAGGTACAGATACGCAGTATTTT. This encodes CASASAGIGTDTQYF.

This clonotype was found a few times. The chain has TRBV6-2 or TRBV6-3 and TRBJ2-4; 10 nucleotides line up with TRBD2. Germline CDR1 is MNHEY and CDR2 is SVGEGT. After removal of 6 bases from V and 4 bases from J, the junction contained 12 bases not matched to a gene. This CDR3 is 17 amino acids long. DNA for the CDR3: TGTGCCAGCAGCCCCCGGTTGAAGCGGGGGGGAAAAAACATTCAGTACTTC. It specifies CASSPRLKRGGKNIQYF.

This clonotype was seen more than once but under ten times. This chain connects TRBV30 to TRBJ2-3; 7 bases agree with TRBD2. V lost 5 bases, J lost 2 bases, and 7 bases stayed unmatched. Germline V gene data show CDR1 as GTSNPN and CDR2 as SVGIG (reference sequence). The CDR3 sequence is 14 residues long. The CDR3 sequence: CAWAGAGFTDTQYF. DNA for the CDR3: TGTGCCTGGGCCGGAGCGGGATTCACAGATACGCAGTATTTT.